The 17 T cell receptor beta chains given below trace back to one sample, sequenced in a study of graft-versus-host responses after intestinal transplantation. Lymphocytes (intraepithelial and lamina propria) were released by processing the graft tissue. Clones were sequenced by immunoSEQ multiplex PCR, and TCRdb holds only the in-frame ones, with some missing. The sample records over 1,500 clones, 70% to 90% being singletons. This specimen was ileum tissue, taken 12 days after intestinal transplant. These receptor sequences come from a human patient who received an intestinal transplant, so some T cells may come from the graft donor.

The V and J genes are TRBV21-1 and TRBJ2-1; TRBD2 reflects the table's D call only, with no check against the DNA. TRBV21-1 is deemed a pseudogene. This CDR3 is 17 amino acids long. The CDR3 here is CASSKEALAGVVNEQFF. CDR3 nucleotides: TGTGCCAGCAGCAAAGAAGCCCTAGCGGGAGTGGTCAATGAGCAGTTCTTC.

This clone occurred a few times. This chain links TRBV11-2 with TRBJ1-1; TRBD1 agrees at 7 bases. With V trimmed by 4 bases and J by 4 bases, 0 bases remained unmatched. Germline CDR1 reads SGHAT; CDR2 reads FQNNGV. The CDR3 is 12 residues long. The DNA of the CDR3 is TGTGCCAGCAGCTCAGGGGGCACTGAAGCTTTCTTT. It yields the protein CASSSGGTEAFF.

The J gene is TRBJ1-5, the V gene TRBV19; D gene unclear. This CDR3 is 14 amino acids long. V lost 6 bases and J 3 bases, leaving 12 bases between the germline ends. Germline CDR1 and CDR2: LNHDA and SQIVND (reference sequence). The CDR3 loop is CASRRKGSNQPQHF. The DNA of the CDR3 is TGTGCCAGTAGGAGAAAGGGATCCAATCAGCCCCAGCATTTT. Supplemented by reference TRBV19 and TRBJ1-5, the full variable domain reads DGGITQSPKYLFRKEGQNVTLSCEQNLNHDAMYWYRQDPGQGLRLIYYSQIVNDFQKGDIAEGYSVSREKKESFPLTVTSAQKNPTAFYLCASRRKGSNQPQHFGDGTRLSIL.

V gene TRBV15 combines with J gene TRBJ2-7; 9 bases map to TRBD2. Germline CDR1 is LNHNV and CDR2 is YYDKDF (reference sequence). V was pared by 5 bases and J by 3 bases, with 8 bases of the junction left unmatched. There are 15 residues in the CDR3. CDR3 loop: CATSGRSGSFYEQYF. CDR3 nucleotide sequence: TGTGCCACCAGCGGCCGTAGCGGGAGCTTCTACGAGCAGTACTTC.

The chain is built from TRBV7-6 and TRBJ2-7, with D maybe TRBD2 (7 bases). The CDR3 extends over 15 amino acids. V lost 2 bases and J 2 bases, leaving 13 bases between the germline ends. Germline lookup yields CDR1 SGHVS and CDR2 FNYEAQ. CDR3 residues: CASSLFSGGPYEQYF. CDR3 DNA: TGTGCCAGCAGCTTATTTTCGGGGGGCCCCTACGAGCAGTACTTC.

The V call is TRBV28, the J call TRBJ2-1; D remains unclear. The CDR3 is 14 amino acids. Germline V lookup: CDR1 MDHEN, CDR2 SYDVKM. The V and J ends lost 4 bases and 3 bases respectively, with 10 bases between them. The CDR3 protein is CASSSHGDYNEQFF. CDR3 nucleotides: TGTGCCAGCAGTTCACACGGTGACTACAATGAGCAGTTCTTC.

The chain carries TRBV5-1 and TRBJ2-2; 10 positions match TRBD1. This CDR3 is 16 amino acids long. J gave up 7 bases and V 4 bases, and 10 bases lay outside the gene matches. CDR1 and CDR2 from the germline V gene are SGHRS and YFSETQ. The CDR3 DNA reads as TGCGCCAGCAGCACTCTGACAGGGGGCGTTGGCGGGGAGCTGTTTTTT. It codes for CASSTLTGGVGGELFF.

The V call is TRBV10-2, the J call TRBJ1-5; a weak D match, TRBD1 (6 bases). The CDR3 is made up of 14 amino acids. V lost 2 bases and J lost 9, with 14 bases in between. CDR1 is WSHSY, CDR2 SAAADI, per germline. CDR3 loop: CASSETDQGGPQHF. DNA for the CDR3: TGCGCCAGCAGTGAGACAGATCAAGGGGGGCCCCAGCATTTT.

J is TRBJ1-5 and V is TRBV12-2; TRBD1, the table's D call, was not compared with the DNA. TRBV12-2 is described as a pseudogene. The CDR3 has 18 residues. Written as DNA, the CDR3 is TGTGCAAGTCGCTTAGGGTGCAGGGTCTATTATCGCAATCAGCCCCAGCATTTT. Its protein product is CASRLGCRVYYRNQPQHF.

The chain uses TRBV6-5 and TRBJ2-1; D is uncertain. The V and J ends lost 0 bases and 5 bases respectively, with 11 bases between them. This CDR3 contains 15 residues. Per the germline V gene, CDR1 is MNHEY and CDR2 is SVGAGI. CDR3 sequence reads: CASSYSDGPNNEQFF. In DNA, the CDR3 is TGTGCCAGCAGTTACTCTGACGGGCCCAACAATGAGCAGTTCTTC.

V is TRBV27 and J is TRBJ2-7, with TRBD1 matching over 9 bases. Unmatched junction bases numbered 14, after V lost 0 bases and J lost 5 bases. CDR3 length equals 18 residues. Germline CDR1 reads MNHEY; CDR2 reads SMNVEV (reference sequence). The CDR3, as DNA: TGTGCCAGCAGTTTATCGAAGGGTTACAGGGGGCAAGGAAACGAGCAGTACTTC. Translated: CASSLSKGYRGQGNEQYF.

V is TRBV27 and J is TRBJ2-1; 7 bases agree with TRBD2. Trimming at V came to 0 bases and at J to 5 bases, leaving 4 bases not matched to a gene. CDR1 and CDR2 from the germline V gene are MNHEY and SMNVEV (reference sequence). The CDR3 is made up of 15 amino acids. CDR3 loop: CASSLSASGDNEQFF. The DNA of the CDR3 is TGTGCCAGCAGTTTATCGGCTAGCGGAGACAATGAGCAGTTCTTC.

This CDR3 reads CAISEFVSGTGIYEQYF. CDR3 sequence (DNA): TGTGCCATCAGTGAGTTTGTGTCCGGGACAGGGATCTACGAGCAGTACTTC. The rearrangement uses TRBV10-3 and TRBJ2-7, with 9 bases aligning to TRBD1. Germline V gives CDR1 ENHRY, CDR2 SYGVKD. This CDR3 has 17 residues. Losses at the gene ends were 1 base for V and 3 bases for J; bases not matched to a gene: 10.

The V call is TRBV4-1, the J call TRBJ1-2; D gene uncertain. Germline loops: CDR1 MGHRA, CDR2 YSYEKL. V gave up 4 bases and J gave up 3 bases, with 9 bases separating them. This CDR3 has 13 amino acids. The CDR3 here is CASSPRLDYGYTF. DNA of the CDR3: TGCGCCAGCAGCCCCCGGTTGGACTATGGCTACACCTTC.

This clone was observed once. This chain uses TRBV27 with TRBJ2-5; possibly TRBD1 for D (6 bases). Trimming shortened V by 3 bases and J by 7 bases, and 15 bases separated the two germline ends. CDR3 length: 14 residues. Germline CDR1 is MNHEY and CDR2 is SMNVEV (reference sequence). CDR3 sequence (DNA): TGTGCCAGCAGTTTGGACAGTGGTGGGGGGACCCAGTACTTC. It codes for CASSLDSGGGTQYF.

The chain joins TRBV4-1 to TRBJ2-2; 11 positions agree with TRBD2. J gave up 8 bases and V 4 bases, and 6 bases lay outside the gene matches. CDR1 is MGHRA and CDR2 is YSYEKL in the germline V gene. This CDR3 comprises 15 residues. CDR3 sequence (DNA): TGCGCCAGCAGCCCTAGTACTAGCGGGAGAGGGGAGCTGTTTTTT. Translated: CASSPSTSGRGELFF.

The CDR3: CASSNRWRMNTEAFF. The CDR3 DNA reads TGTGCCAGCAGCAACAGGTGGAGGATGAACACTGAAGCTTTCTTT. V gene TRBV7-2 combines with J gene TRBJ1-1; D perhaps matches TRBD1 (5 bases). This CDR3 is built from 15 residues. V gave up 5 bases and J gave up 0 bases, with 13 bases separating them. Germline CDR1 is SGHTA and CDR2 is FQGNSA.